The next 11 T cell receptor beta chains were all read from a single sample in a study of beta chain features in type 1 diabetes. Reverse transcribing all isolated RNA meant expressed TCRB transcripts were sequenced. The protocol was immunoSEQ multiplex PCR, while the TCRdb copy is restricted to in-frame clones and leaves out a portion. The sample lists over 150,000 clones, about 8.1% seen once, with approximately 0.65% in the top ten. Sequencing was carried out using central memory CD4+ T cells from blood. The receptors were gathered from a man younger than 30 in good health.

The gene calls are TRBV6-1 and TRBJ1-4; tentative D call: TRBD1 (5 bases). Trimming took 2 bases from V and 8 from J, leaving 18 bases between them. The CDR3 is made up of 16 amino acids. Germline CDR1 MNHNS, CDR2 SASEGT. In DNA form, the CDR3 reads TGTGCCAGCAGTGAATTCCTGGGGGGTCATCGAGAAAAACTGTTTTTT. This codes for CASSEFLGGHREKLFF.

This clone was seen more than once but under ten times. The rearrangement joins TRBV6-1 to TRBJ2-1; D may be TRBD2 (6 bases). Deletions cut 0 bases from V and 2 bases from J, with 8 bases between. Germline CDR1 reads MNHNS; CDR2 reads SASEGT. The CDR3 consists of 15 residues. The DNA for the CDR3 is TGTGCCAGCAGTGAAGCGGCGGGAACCTACAATGAGCAGTTCTTC. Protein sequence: CASSEAAGTYNEQFF.

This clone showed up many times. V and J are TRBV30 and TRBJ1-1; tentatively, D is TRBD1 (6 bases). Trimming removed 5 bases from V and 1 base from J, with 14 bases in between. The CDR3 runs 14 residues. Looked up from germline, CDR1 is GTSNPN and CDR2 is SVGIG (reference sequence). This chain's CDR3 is CAWVQGWSNTEAFF. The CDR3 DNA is TGTGCCTGGGTACAGGGATGGTCGAACACTGAAGCTTTCTTT.

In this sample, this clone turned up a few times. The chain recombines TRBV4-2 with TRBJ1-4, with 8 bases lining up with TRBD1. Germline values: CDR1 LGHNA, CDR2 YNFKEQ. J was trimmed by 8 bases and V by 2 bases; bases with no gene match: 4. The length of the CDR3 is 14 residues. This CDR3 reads CASSQQGAEEKLFF. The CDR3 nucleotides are TGTGCCAGCAGCCAACAGGGGGCCGAAGAAAAACTGTTTTTT.

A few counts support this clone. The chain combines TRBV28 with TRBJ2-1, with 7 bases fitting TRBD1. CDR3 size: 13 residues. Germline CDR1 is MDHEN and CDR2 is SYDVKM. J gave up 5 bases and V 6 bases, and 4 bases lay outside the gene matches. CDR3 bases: TGTGCCAGCAGGCGGACAGGCAACAATGAGCAGTTCTTC. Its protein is CASRRTGNNEQFF.

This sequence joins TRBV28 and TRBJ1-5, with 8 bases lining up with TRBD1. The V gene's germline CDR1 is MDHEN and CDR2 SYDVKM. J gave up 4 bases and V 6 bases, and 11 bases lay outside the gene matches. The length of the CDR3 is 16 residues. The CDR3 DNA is TGTGCCAGCAGGCCTACCGGGACAGGTTTTAATCAGCCCCAGCATTTT. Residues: CASRPTGTGFNQPQHF. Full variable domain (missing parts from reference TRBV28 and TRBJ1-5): DVKVTQSSRYLVKRTGEKVFLECVQDMDHENMFWYRQDPGLGLRLIYFSYDVKMKEKGDIPEGYSVSREKKERFSLILESASTNQTSMYLCASRPTGTGFNQPQHFGDGTRLSIL.

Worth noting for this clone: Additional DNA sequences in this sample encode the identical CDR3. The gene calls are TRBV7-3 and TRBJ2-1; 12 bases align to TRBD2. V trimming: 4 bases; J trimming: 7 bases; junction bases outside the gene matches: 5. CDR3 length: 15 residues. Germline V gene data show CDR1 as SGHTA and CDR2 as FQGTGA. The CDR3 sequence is CASSSSGGAGNEQFF. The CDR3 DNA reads TGTGCCAGCAGCTCTAGCGGGGGGGCTGGGAATGAGCAGTTCTTC.

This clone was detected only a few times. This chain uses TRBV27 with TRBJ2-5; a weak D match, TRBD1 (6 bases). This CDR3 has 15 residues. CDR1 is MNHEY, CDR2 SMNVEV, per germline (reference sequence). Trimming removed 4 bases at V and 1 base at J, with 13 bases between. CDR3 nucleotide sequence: TGTGCCAGCAGTTCAAGGACAGTTCGCCAAGAGACCCAGTACTTC. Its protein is CASSSRTVRQETQYF.

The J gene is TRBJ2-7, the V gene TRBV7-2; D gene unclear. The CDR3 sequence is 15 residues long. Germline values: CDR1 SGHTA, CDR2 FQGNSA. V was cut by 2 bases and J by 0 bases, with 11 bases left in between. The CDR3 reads CASSLSAPISYEQYF. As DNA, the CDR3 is TGTGCCAGCAGCTTATCCGCTCCTATCTCCTACGAGCAGTACTTC.

The CDR3 DNA sequence: TGTGCCAGCAGGGCGGGGGCGCTTAGAGGCTACACCTTC. Translation gives CASRAGALRGYTF. V usage is TRBV28 and J usage is TRBJ1-2; TRBD1 is a possible D gene (6 bases). The CDR3 totals 13 residues. CDR1 MDHEN and CDR2 SYDVKM come from the germline V gene. The V and J ends lost 6 bases and 8 bases respectively, with 16 bases between them.

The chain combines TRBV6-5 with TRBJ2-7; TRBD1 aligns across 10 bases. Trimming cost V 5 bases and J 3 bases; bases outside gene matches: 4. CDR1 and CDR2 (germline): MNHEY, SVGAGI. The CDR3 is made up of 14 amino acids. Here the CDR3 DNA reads TGTGCCAGCAGTCGAGACAGGGGGCTCTACGAGCAGTACTTC. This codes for CASSRDRGLYEQYF.